This T cell receptor beta chain was recorded in a study of CD8 T cells in Susac syndrome. The CDR3 totals 15 residues. Germline V gene sequence: CDR1 SEHNR, CDR2 FQNEAQ (reference sequence). V lost 4 bases to trimming and J lost 3 bases, with 13 bases between them. It was with random hexamers that roughly 0.45 to 1 ug RNA was reverse transcribed. Each CDR3 protein is one row after TCRdb ran MiXCR on the immunoSEQ multiplex PCR reads. The sample comprises about 140,000 distinct CDR3 sequences, approximately 93% of which are singletons, and about 0.25% rests with the top ten. The TCR sequence derives from a human donor in good health. This chain connects TRBV7-9 to TRBJ1-5, with no clear D. The sequenced sample was CD8+ T cells from PBMCs. The CDR3 region is CASSSGLTPNQPQHF. The CDR3 DNA reads TGTGCCAGCAGCTCGGGCCTTACACCCAATCAGCCCCAGCATTTT. The full variable domain, its missing parts supplied by reference TRBV7-9 and TRBJ1-5, is DTGVSQNPRHKITKRGQNVTFRCDPISEHNRLYWYRQTLGQGPEFLTYFQNEAQLEKSRLLSDRFSAERPKGSFSTLEIQRTEQGDSAMYLCASSSGLTPNQPQHFGDGTRLSIL.